These T cell receptor beta chains were read from a single sample in a study of T cell responses to AZD1222 COVID-19 vaccine. Here immunoSEQ multiplex PCR was the method, and the copy in TCRdb shows in-frame clones only, minus some. The repertoire has about 180,000 clones, about 86% of them found once; the top ten carry approximately 0.49%. The specimen was peripheral blood, collected on day 0 of AZD1222 vaccination. The receptors were sampled from an adult in good health. Each CDR3 is given with its conserved first and last residue. A D gene is named only where the DNA matches it firmly.

v_gene	d_gene	j_gene	CDR3aa
TRBV7-3	.	TRBJ2-5	CASSLGGIKETQYF
TRBV9	.	TRBJ1-1	CASSVGPGVVLTEAFF
TRBV19	.	TRBJ2-1	CASSINHPNEQFF
TRBV29-1	.	TRBJ1-4	CSARRNLRSGEKLFF
TRBV5-8	.	TRBJ2-3	CASSLQGADTQYF
TRBV6-5	TRBD1	TRBJ1-2	CASRRTGGQGYTF
TRBV12-3/TRBV12-4	.	TRBJ2-5	CASSFRGTETQYF
TRBV2	.	TRBJ1-5	CASSDRSGQPQHF
TRBV7-3	.	TRBJ1-1	CASSSNGGTEAFF
TRBV19	.	TRBJ2-7	CASSISVGEQYF
TRBV5-1	TRBD1	TRBJ1-5	CASSPLPTGGTQPQHF
TRBV27	TRBD2	TRBJ2-5	CASSLAGVQETQYF
TRBV7-2	TRBD1	TRBJ1-2	CASSLARDSGGYGYTF
TRBV6-2/TRBV6-3	.	TRBJ2-7	CASSWDSIYEQYF
TRBV5-1	TRBD1	TRBJ1-2	CASSLEQQGEDTF
TRBV7-9	.	TRBJ2-7	CASSWGYEQYF
TRBV19	.	TRBJ1-3	CASSVSRDSGNTIYF
TRBV3-1/TRBV3-2	.	TRBJ1-1	CASSLAGVAFF
TRBV5-6	.	TRBJ2-4	CASSLDAKNIQYF
TRBV12-5	TRBD2	TRBJ2-1	CASGSPGLAGPTYNEQFF
TRBV6-1	.	TRBJ1-4	CASSDGGLATNEKLFF
TRBV20-1	.	TRBJ1-5	CSASGGHGNQPQHF
TRBV6-5	.	TRBJ1-2	CASTTPGQGRGYTF
TRBV7-6	.	TRBJ2-5	CASSLFGNQETQYF
TRBV12-5	TRBD2	TRBJ2-2	CASGLVQGLAGITGELFF
TRBV7-3	.	TRBJ2-5	CASSSTSIGETQYF
TRBV2	TRBD1	TRBJ2-2	CASSRDREVGELFF
TRBV19	TRBD2	TRBJ2-1	CASSIDPGLAVYNEQFF